This T cell receptor (beta chain) came from a study of cytomegalovirus exposure and HLA in healthy donors. Study-wide findings and caveats: In a later analysis, TCR beta V- and J-gene trimming was associated with a missense DCLRE1C variant. In a later analysis, compared with equally common non-associated chains, HLA-associated beta chains were more expanded.

This clone has just a few counts. Its antigen is not identified. The PCR was carried out with 60 Vbeta primers and 13 Jbeta primers. Generated by immunoSEQ multiplex PCR, the TCRdb table keeps only in-frame clones and is missing some. The sample lists about 140,000 clones; roughly three quarters were seen once. CDR1 is SQVTM and CDR2 is ANQGSEA in the germline V gene. The ends lost 7 bases at V and 4 bases at J; junction bases unmatched: 13. CDR3 size: 15 residues. The source material was PBMCs. This receptor was identified in a woman aged 45-65 years in good health and CMV-seronegative. This chain connects TRBV29-1 to TRBJ1-1; 9 bases align to TRBD1. Here the CDR3 reads CSAGQGYAVTTEAFF. As DNA, the CDR3 is TGCAGCGCCGGACAGGGGTACGCCGTAACCACTGAAGCTTTCTTT.